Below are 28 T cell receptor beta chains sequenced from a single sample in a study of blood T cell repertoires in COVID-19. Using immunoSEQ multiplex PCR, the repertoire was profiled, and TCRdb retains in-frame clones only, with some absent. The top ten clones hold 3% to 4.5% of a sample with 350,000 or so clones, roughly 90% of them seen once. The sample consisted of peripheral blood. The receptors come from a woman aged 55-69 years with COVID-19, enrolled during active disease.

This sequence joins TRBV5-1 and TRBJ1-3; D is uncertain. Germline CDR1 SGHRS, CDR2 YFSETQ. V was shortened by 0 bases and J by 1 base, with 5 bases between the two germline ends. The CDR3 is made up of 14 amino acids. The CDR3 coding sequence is TGCGCCAGCAGCTTGGACAAGTCTGGAAACACCATATATTTT. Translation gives CASSLDKSGNTIYF.

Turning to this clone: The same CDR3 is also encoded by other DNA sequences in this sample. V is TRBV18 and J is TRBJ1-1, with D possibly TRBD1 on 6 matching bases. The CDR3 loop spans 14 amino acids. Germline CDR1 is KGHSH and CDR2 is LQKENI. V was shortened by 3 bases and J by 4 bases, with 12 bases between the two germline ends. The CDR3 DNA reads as TGTGCCAGCTCACCTCAGGGGCTAGGCACTGAAGCTTTCTTT. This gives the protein CASSPQGLGTEAFF. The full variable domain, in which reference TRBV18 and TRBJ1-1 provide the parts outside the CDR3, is NAGVMQNPRHLVRRRGQEARLRCSPMKGHSHVYWYRQLPEEGLKFMVYLQKENIIDESGMPKERFSAEFPKEGPSILRIQQVVRGDSAAYFCASSPQGLGTEAFFGQGTRLTVV.

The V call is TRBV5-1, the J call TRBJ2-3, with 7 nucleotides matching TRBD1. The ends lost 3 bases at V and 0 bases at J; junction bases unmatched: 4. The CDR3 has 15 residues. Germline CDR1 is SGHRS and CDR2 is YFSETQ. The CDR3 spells CASSWDSTSTDTQYF. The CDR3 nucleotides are TGCGCCAGCAGCTGGGACAGTACTAGCACAGATACGCAGTATTTT. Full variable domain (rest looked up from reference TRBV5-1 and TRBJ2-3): KAGVTQTPRYLIKTRGQQVTLSCSPISGHRSVSWYQQTPGQGLQFLFEYFSETQRNKGNFPGRFSGRQFSNSRSEMNVSTLELGDSALYLCASSWDSTSTDTQYFGPGTRLTVL.

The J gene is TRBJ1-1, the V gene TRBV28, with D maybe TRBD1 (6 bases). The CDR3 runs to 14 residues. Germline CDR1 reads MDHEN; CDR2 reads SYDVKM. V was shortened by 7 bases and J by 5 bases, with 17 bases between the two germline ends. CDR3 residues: CASIYGRGRTEAFF. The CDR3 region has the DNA TGTGCCAGCATTTATGGCAGGGGTAGGACTGAAGCTTTCTTT.

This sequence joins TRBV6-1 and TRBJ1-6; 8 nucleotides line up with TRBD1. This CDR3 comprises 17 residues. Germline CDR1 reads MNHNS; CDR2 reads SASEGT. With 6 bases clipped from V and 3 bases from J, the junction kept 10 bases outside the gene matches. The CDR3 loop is CASRERADRVYNSPLHF. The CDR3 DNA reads TGTGCCAGCAGAGAACGAGCGGACAGGGTCTATAATTCACCCCTCCACTTT.

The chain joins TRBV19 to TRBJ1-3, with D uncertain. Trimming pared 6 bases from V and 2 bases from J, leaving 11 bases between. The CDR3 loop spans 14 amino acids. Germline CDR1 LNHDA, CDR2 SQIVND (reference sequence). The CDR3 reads CASSPQKTGNTIYF. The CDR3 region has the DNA TGTGCCAGTAGCCCACAGAAGACTGGAAACACCATATATTTT.

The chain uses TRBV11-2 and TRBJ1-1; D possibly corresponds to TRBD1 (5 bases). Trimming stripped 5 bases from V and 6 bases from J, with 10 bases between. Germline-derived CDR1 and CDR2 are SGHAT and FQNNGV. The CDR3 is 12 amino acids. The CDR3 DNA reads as TGTGCCAGCAGCCGCTGGGGCGCTGAAGCTTTCTTT. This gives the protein CASSRWGAEAFF. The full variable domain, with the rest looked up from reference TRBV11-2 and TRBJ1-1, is EAGVAQSPRYKIIEKRQSVAFWCNPISGHATLYWYQQILGQGPKLLIQFQNNGVVDDSQLPKDRFSAERLKGVDSTLKIQPAKLEDSAVYLCASSRWGAEAFFGQGTRLTVV.

In nucleotides, the CDR3 is TGTGCCAGTAGTATGCAAGCCCGGGACATTCAGTACTTC. It codes for CASSMQARDIQYF. This chain joins TRBV19 and TRBJ2-4; no firm D call. Trimming stripped 3 bases from V and 8 bases from J, with 11 bases between. CDR1 is LNHDA, CDR2 SQIVND, per germline (reference sequence). CDR3 length: 13 amino acids.

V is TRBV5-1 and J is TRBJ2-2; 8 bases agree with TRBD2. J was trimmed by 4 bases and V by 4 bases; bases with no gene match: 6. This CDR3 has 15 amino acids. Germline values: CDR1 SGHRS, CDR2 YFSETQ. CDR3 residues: CASSPGRGPTGELFF. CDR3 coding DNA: TGCGCCAGCAGCCCCGGGAGGGGACCCACCGGGGAGCTGTTTTTT.

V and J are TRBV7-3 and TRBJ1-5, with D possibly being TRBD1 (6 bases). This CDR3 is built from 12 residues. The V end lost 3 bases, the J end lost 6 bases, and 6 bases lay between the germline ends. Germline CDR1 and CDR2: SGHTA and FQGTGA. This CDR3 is CASSFRGQPQHF. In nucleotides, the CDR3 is TGTGCCAGCAGCTTCAGGGGTCAGCCCCAGCATTTT. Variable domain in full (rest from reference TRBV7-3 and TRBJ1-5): GAGVSQTPSNKVTEKGKYVELRCDPISGHTALYWYRQSLGQGPEFLIYFQGTGAADDSGLPNDRFFAVRPEGSVSTLKIQRTERGDSAVYLCASSFRGQPQHFGDGTRLSIL.

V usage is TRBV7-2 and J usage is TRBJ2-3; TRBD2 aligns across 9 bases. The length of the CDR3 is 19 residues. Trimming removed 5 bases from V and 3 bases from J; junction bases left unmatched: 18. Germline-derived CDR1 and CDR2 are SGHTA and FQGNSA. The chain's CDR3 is CASSRRSPRGGAWTDTQYF. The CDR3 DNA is TGTGCCAGCAGCCGCAGGTCCCCTCGCGGGGGGGCCTGGACAGATACGCAGTATTTT.

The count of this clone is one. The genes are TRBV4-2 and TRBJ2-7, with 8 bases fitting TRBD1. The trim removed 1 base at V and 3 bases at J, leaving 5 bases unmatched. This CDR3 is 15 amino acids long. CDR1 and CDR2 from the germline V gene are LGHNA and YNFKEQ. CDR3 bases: TGTGCCAGCAGCCAAGGAGGAACAGGGGGCTACGAGCAGTACTTC. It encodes CASSQGGTGGYEQYF.

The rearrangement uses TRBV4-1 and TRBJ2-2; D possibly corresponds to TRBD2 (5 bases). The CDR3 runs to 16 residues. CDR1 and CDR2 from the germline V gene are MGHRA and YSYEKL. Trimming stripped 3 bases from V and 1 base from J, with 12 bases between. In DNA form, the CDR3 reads TGCGCCAGCAGCCACCCGGGAAGCCTGAACACCGGGGAGCTGTTTTTT. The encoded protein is CASSHPGSLNTGELFF.

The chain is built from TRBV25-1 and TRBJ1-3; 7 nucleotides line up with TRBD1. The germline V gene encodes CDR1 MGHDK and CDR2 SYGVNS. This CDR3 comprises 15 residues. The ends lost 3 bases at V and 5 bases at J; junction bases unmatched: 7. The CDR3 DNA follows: TGTGCCAGCAGTGAGCCGGGACAGCACCGAAACACCATATATTTT. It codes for CASSEPGQHRNTIYF.

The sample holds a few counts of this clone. The CDR3 here is CAWSFGRGGSEKLFF. DNA of the CDR3: TGTGCCTGGAGTTTCGGCCGGGGGGGGAGTGAAAAACTGTTTTTT. The chain combines TRBV30 with TRBJ1-4; a weak D match, TRBD1 (5 bases). This CDR3 contains 15 residues. V was clipped by 2 bases and J by 7 bases, with 17 bases between them. The germline V gene encodes CDR1 GTSNPN and CDR2 SVGIG (reference sequence).

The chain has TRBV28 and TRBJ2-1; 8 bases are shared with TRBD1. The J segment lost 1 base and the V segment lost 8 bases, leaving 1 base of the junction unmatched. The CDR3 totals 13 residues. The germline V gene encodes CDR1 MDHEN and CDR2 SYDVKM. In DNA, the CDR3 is TGTGCCAGCGGGGACAGGTCCTACAATGAGCAGTTCTTC. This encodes CASGDRSYNEQFF.

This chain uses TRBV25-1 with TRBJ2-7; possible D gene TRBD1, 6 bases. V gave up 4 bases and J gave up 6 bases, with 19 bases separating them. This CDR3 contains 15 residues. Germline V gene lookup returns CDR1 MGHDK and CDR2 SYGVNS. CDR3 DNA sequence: TGTGCCAGCAGTGCCCAGACAGGTCATGCCGGCGAGCAGTACTTC. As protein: CASSAQTGHAGEQYF.

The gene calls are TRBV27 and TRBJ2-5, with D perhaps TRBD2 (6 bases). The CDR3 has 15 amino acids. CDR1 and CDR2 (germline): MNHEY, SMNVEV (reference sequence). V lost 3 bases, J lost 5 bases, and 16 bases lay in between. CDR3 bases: TGTGCCAGCAGTTTTATGGGGGGTCCGCAGGAGACCCAGTACTTC. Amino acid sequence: CASSFMGGPQETQYF.

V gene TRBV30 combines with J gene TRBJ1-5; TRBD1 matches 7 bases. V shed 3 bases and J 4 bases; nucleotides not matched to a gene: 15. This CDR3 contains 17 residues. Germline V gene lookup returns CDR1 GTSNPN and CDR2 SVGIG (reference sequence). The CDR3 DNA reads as TGTGCCTGGAGGAAGGGACAGCTAAGTCAACAGAATCAGCCCCAGCATTTT. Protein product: CAWRKGQLSQQNQPQHF.

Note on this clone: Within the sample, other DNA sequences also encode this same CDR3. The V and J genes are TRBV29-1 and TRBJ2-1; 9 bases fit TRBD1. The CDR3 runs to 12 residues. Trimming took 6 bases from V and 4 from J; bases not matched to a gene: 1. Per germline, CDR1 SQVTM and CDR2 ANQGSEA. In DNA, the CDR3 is TGCAGCGTCGGGACAGGGTACAATGAGCAGTTCTTC. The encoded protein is CSVGTGYNEQFF.

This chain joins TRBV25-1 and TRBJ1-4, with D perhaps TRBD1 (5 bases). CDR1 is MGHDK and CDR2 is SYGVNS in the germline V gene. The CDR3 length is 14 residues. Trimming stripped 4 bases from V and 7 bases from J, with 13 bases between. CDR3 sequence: CASSVGARSEKLFF. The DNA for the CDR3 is TGTGCCAGCAGTGTAGGGGCACGGAGTGAAAAACTGTTTTTT. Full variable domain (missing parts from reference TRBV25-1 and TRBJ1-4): EADIYQTPRYLVIGTGKKITLECSQTMGHDKMYWYQQDPGMELHLIHYSYGVNSTEKGDLSSESTVSRIRTEHFPLTLESARPSHTSQYLCASSVGARSEKLFFGSGTQLSVL.

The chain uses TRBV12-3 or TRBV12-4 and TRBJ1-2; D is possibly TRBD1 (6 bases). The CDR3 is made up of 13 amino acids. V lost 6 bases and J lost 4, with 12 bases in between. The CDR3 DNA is TGTGCCAGCAGCTCAGGGGTAGTCTATGGCTACACCTTC. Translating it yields CASSSGVVYGYTF.

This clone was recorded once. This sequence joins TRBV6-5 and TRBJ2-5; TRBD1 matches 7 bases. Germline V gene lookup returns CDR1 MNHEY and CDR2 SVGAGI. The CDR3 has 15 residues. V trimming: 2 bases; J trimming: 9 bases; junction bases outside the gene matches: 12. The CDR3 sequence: CASSYGRGQYRAQYF. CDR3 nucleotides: TGTGCCAGCAGTTACGGAAGGGGACAGTACAGGGCCCAGTACTTC.

CDR3 sequence: CASRMQGNYGYTF. The CDR3 nucleotides read TGTGCCAGTAGAATGCAGGGGAACTATGGCTACACCTTC. The chain recombines TRBV19 with TRBJ1-2, with D perhaps matching TRBD1 (6 bases). The V end was cut by 6 bases, the J end by 2 bases, with 10 bases between. This CDR3 comprises 13 residues. Per germline, CDR1 LNHDA and CDR2 SQIVND (reference sequence).

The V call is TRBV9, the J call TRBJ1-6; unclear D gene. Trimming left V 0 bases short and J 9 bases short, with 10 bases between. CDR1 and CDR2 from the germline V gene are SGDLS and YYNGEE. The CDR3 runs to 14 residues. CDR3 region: CASSVGDEGSPLHF. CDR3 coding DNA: TGTGCCAGCAGCGTAGGCGATGAGGGTTCACCCCTCCACTTT.

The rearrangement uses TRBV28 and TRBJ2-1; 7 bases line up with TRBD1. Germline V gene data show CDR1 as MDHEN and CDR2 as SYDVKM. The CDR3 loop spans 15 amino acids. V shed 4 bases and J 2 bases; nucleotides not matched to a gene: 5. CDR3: CASSSAGTAYNEQFF. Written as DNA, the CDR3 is TGTGCCAGCAGTTCAGCCGGGACAGCCTACAATGAGCAGTTCTTC.

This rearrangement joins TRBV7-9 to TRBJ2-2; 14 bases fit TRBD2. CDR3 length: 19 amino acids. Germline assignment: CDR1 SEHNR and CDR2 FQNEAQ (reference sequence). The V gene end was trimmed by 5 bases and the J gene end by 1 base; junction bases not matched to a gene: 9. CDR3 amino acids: CASSGAGLAGGGNTGELFF. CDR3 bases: TGTGCCAGCAGCGGAGCCGGACTAGCGGGGGGCGGGAACACCGGGGAGCTGTTTTTT.

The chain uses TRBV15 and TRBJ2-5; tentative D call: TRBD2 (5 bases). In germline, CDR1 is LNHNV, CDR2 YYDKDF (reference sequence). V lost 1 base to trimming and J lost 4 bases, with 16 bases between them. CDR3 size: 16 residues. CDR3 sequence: CATSRGSSGEGETQYF. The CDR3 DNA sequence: TGTGCCACCAGCAGAGGTTCGAGCGGAGAGGGAGAGACCCAGTACTTC.